The entry that follows covers one T cell receptor beta chain sequence. Its antigen is not identified. This entry is derived from a study of response to subunit inactivated influenza vaccine. Each CDR3 protein is one row after TCRdb ran MiXCR on the RT-PCR reads. The sample includes 650,000 to 800,000 distinct CDR3 sequences, over 11% of them seen just once. The CDR3 is 14 residues long. Germline V gene lookup returns CDR1 SGHTA and CDR2 FQGNSA. Losses at the gene ends were 6 bases for V and 4 bases for J; bases not matched to a gene: 6. Study-level findings and limits: Authors suggested seasonal influenza vaccinations each recruit few new T cells.

This TCR came from a man aged 50 to 59 who received an inactivated influenza vaccine. The sequencing here drew on PBMCs from blood, taken roughly 2 weeks before vaccination. The chain employs TRBV7-2 and TRBJ2-5, with 9 bases that match TRBD2. CDR3 region: CASSLILAGETQYF. CDR3 in DNA: TGTGCCAGCAGTCTCATACTAGCGGGAGAGACCCAGTACTTC.